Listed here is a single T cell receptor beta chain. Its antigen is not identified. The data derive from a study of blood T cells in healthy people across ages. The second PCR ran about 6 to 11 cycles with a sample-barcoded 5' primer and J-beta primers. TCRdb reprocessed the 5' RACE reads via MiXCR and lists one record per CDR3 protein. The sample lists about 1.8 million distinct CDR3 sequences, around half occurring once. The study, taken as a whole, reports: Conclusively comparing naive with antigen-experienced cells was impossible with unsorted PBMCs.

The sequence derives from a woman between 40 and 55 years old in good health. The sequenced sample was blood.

The CDR3 DNA is TGTGCCAGCTCTTCTAAGACAGGGGCTGTCGACGAGCAGTACTTC. Translated, it gives CASSSKTGAVDEQYF. The rearrangement links TRBV18 to TRBJ2-7; 8 bases fit TRBD1. The CDR3 is made up of 15 amino acids. Looked up from germline, CDR1 is KGHSH and CDR2 is LQKENI. V lost 6 bases, J lost 5 bases, and 12 bases stayed unmatched.